The sequence of this T cell receptor beta chain was determined in a study of blood T cell repertoires in COVID-19. The overall study: Sources were T cells, B-cell-depleted T cells, or PBMCs; the material itself was cDNA or gDNA.

In the authors' workflow: Nucleated cell number was recorded as an estimate derived from reference gene primer amplification. The table came from immunoSEQ multiplex PCR; TCRdb's copy has only in-frame clones and leaves some out. V, J and clone size are those of that table, while D and trimming were read from the DNA. Among under 110,000 clones listed, around 87% were seen once. The sequencing input was peripheral blood. The sequence was collected from a woman aged 25 to 39 with acute or convalescent COVID-19.

The CDR3 sequence: CASVRGGQPYEQYF. The CDR3, as DNA: TGTGCCAGCGTCCGTGGGGGACAACCCTACGAGCAGTACTTC. The chain is built from TRBV2 and TRBJ2-7, with a weak D call TRBD1 (6 bases). In germline, CDR1 is SNHLY, CDR2 FYNNEI. V lost 8 bases and J 2 bases, leaving 16 bases between the germline ends. CDR3 length: 14 amino acids.